The present T cell receptor (beta chain) was sequenced within a study of blood T cell repertoires in COVID-19. Study as a whole: Collection of acute and convalescent COVID-19 samples took place in the United States, Italy and Spain. PBMCs, B-cell-depleted T cells, or T cells were the source of the cDNA or gDNA that made up the material.

Germline V CDR1 and CDR2: GTSNPN, SVGIG (reference sequence). The CDR3 contains 15 residues. The V end lost 4 bases, the J end lost 0 bases, and 10 bases lay between the germline ends. Authors' data handling: Amplification of reference gene primers provided the estimated nucleated cell counts. Profiling relied on immunoSEQ multiplex PCR, and the TCRdb table lists in-frame clones only, not all of them. That table furnishes V, J and clone size, whereas the DNA furnished D and trimming. Here the sample spans some 100,000 clones, 86% being singletons. The clonotype was recovered from a man aged 50 to 60 with acute or convalescent COVID-19. Sequencing was carried out using peripheral blood. V is TRBV30 and J is TRBJ1-6, with D uncertain. The CDR3 region has the DNA TGTGCCTGGAATTCCGGGAGCTCCTATAATTCACCCCTCCACTTT. Its protein is CAWNSGSSYNSPLHF.